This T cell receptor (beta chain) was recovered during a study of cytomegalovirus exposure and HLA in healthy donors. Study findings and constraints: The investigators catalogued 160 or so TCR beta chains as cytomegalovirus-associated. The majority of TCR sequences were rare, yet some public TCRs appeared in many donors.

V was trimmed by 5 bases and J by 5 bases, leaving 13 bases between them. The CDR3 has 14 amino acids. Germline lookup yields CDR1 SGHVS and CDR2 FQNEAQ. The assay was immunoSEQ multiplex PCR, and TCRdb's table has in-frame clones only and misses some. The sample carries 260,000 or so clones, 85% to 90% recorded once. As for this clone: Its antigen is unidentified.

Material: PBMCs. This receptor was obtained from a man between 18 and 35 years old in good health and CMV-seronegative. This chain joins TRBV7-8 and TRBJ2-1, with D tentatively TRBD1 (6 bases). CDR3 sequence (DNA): TGTGCCAGCAGCCCAAGACAGGATCACAATGAGCAGTTCTTC. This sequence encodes CASSPRQDHNEQFF.